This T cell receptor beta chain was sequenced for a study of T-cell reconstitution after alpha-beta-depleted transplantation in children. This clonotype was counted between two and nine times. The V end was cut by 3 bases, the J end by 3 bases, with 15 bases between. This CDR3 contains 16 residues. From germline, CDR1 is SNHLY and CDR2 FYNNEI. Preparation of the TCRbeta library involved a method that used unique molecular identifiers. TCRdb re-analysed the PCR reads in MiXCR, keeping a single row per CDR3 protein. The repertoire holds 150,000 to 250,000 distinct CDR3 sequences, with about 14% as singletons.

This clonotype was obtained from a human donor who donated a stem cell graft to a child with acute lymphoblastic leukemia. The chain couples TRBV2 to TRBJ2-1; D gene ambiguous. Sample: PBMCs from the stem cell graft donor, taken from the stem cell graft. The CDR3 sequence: CASSERFRAGYNEQFF. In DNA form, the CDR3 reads TGTGCCAGCAGTGAGAGGTTTAGGGCAGGCTACAATGAGCAGTTCTTC.